Sequencing of this T cell receptor (beta chain) was carried out in a study of OX40 agonist ivuxolimab in advanced cancers. Sequencing was performed with immunoSEQ multiplex PCR; in TCRdb, only in-frame clones are kept and a portion is missing. The sample carries approximately 8,200 clones, roughly 88% recorded once. This clone turned up a few times. CDR3 length: 13 amino acids. V trimming: 4 bases; J trimming: 4 bases; junction bases outside the gene matches: 4. The germline CDR1 and CDR2 sequences are SNHLY and FYNNEI. The sampling schedule covered blood at baseline, cycle 4 day 1, and cycle 7 day 1.

The receptor's source is an adult with an advanced solid tumor such as melanoma, head and neck, liver or kidney cancer. The sequences come from CD4+ or CD8+ T cells sorted from blood, collected in a trial of the OX40 agonist ivuxolimab. This sequence joins TRBV2 and TRBJ2-7; 7 bases agree with TRBD2. CDR3 in DNA: TGTGCCAGCAGTGTGAGGGAGGGTTACGAGCAGTACTTC. This codes for CASSVREGYEQYF.